This T cell receptor beta chain was recovered during a study of blood T cells in healthy people across ages. The CDR3 runs 14 residues. Germline loops: CDR1 SGHDN, CDR2 FVKESK. V lost 5 bases, J lost 11 bases, and 10 bases stayed unmatched. This clonotype was recorded a few times. Per individual sample, total RNA of at least 5.5 micrograms was extracted. A second 7 to 11 cycle PCR used barcoded and J-beta primers. Each sample provided no less than 2.5 million CDR3-containing paired-end reads. One entry per CDR3 protein results from TCRdb running MiXCR on the 5' RACE reads. Seen here are around 850,000 distinct CDR3 sequences, 30% to 45% observed once, and the top ten hold over 10%.

The sequenced sample consisted of blood. The sequence came from a man aged 18-30 years in good health. The gene calls are TRBV14 and TRBJ2-5; 11 bases align to TRBD2. DNA of the CDR3: TGTGCCAGCAGCAATGGACTAGCGGGCAATGAGCAGTACTTC. It translates to CASSNGLAGNEQYF.